The 9 T cell receptor beta chains listed next were all sequenced from one sample in a study of T cell responses to AZD1222 COVID-19 vaccine. TCRdb's copy holds only in-frame clones and misses some; the assay was immunoSEQ multiplex PCR. The data show approximately 260,000 clones, approximately 95% seen once. Source: peripheral blood, taken on day 0 of AZD1222 vaccination. All receptors derive from an adult in good health.

V usage is TRBV15 and J usage is TRBJ1-3; D ambiguous. Trimming removed 2 bases at V and 1 base at J, with 0 bases between. CDR3 length: 12 residues. The germline V gene encodes CDR1 LNHNV and CDR2 YYDKDF (reference sequence). This CDR3 is CATSRSGNTIYF. The CDR3 nucleotides read TGTGCCACCAGCAGATCTGGAAACACCATATATTTT.

The chain recombines TRBV28 with TRBJ1-1, with D tentatively TRBD1 (6 bases). Germline CDR1 is MDHEN and CDR2 is SYDVKM. The CDR3 consists of 15 residues. V lost 1 base and J 3 bases, leaving 12 bases between the germline ends. The CDR3 sequence is CASSLSAGADTEAFF. CDR3 DNA: TGTGCCAGCAGTTTATCCGCGGGGGCGGACACTGAAGCTTTCTTT.

The chain combines TRBV27 with TRBJ1-1, with D hard to call. Germline values: CDR1 MNHEY, CDR2 SMNVEV (reference sequence). The CDR3 spans 12 residues. V lost 9 bases, J lost 0 bases, and 8 bases lay in between. The CDR3 region has the DNA TGTGCCAGTCGAACCGTGAACACTGAAGCTTTCTTT. This translates into CASRTVNTEAFF.

The chain uses TRBV13 and TRBJ2-4; 7 bases line up with TRBD1. Germline-derived CDR1 and CDR2 are PRHDT and FYEKMQ (reference sequence). Trimming at V came to 2 bases and at J to 8 bases, leaving 6 bases not matched to a gene. The CDR3 loop spans 14 amino acids. CDR3 coding DNA: TGTGCCAGCAGCTTACCGGGACAGTGGGACATTCAGTACTTC. This encodes CASSLPGQWDIQYF.

The chain uses TRBV6-5 and TRBJ2-5; a weak D match, TRBD2 (5 bases). Trimming left V 6 bases short and J 2 bases short, with 10 bases between. CDR3 size: 13 residues. Germline assignment: CDR1 MNHEY and CDR2 SVGAGI. The chain's CDR3 is CASRREPQETQYF. Written as DNA, the CDR3 is TGTGCCAGCAGGAGGGAACCGCAAGAGACCCAGTACTTC.

The DNA for the CDR3 is TGTGCCAGCAGCCCCGACGGGGGAACTCCATTAGATACGCAGTATTTT. It codes for CASSPDGGTPLDTQYF. The chain recombines TRBV4-2 with TRBJ2-3; tentative D call: TRBD2 (6 bases). V lost 4 bases and J lost 5, with 19 bases in between. Per germline, CDR1 LGHNA and CDR2 YNFKEQ. The CDR3 covers 16 residues.

V is TRBV3-1 (or the pseudogene TRBV3-2) and J is TRBJ2-7; maybe TRBD2 (6 bases). The CDR3 extends over 15 amino acids. V gave up 2 bases and J gave up 6 bases, with 17 bases separating them. The V gene's germline CDR1 is LGHDT and CDR2 YNNKEL (reference sequence). The chain's CDR3 is CASSQYSGSGSEQYF. CDR3 DNA: TGTGCCAGCAGCCAATATAGCGGATCCGGCTCCGAGCAGTACTTC.

V usage is TRBV7-2 and J usage is TRBJ2-7; 8 nucleotides line up with TRBD2. CDR1 is SGHTA and CDR2 is FQGNSA in the germline V gene. The ends lost 4 bases at V and 2 bases at J; junction bases unmatched: 4. CDR3 size: 14 residues. The CDR3 spells CASSWERGTYEQYF. The CDR3 region has the DNA TGTGCCAGCAGCTGGGAGCGGGGGACCTACGAGCAGTACTTC. Supplemented by reference TRBV7-2 and TRBJ2-7, the full variable domain reads GAGVSQSPSNKVTEKGKDVELRCDPISGHTALYWYRQSLGQGLEFLIYFQGNSAPDKSGLPSDRFSAERTGGSVSTLTIQRTQQEDSAVYLCASSWERGTYEQYFGPGTRLTVT.

This clone occurred once. The genes are TRBV2 and TRBJ1-2; perhaps TRBD1 as D (5 bases). Germline V gene data show CDR1 as SNHLY and CDR2 as FYNNEI. The CDR3 sequence is 13 residues long. V gave up 5 bases and J gave up 4 bases, with 11 bases separating them. This CDR3 is CASSLRQLYGYTF. In DNA, the CDR3 is TGTGCCAGCAGTCTGAGACAGCTCTATGGCTACACCTTC.